This T cell receptor (beta chain) comes out of a study of type 1 and type 2 diabetes patients. Genomic DNA was the PCR template. Amplification of the beta chain CDR3 used 30 forward and 13 reverse multiplex primers. A single record per CDR3 protein comes from TCRdb applying MiXCR to the multiplex PCR reads. The sample lists 250,000 or so distinct CDR3 sequences; roughly 50% were seen once. About this clonotype: Its antigen is as yet unknown.

Study-level points and caveats: Both CD4+ and CD8+ type 2 diabetes repertoires showed significantly higher diversity than type 1. In type 2 diabetes, highly-expanded CD4+ clones took a median around 4.1% of reads.

The sequence was obtained from a man younger than 30 with type 2 diabetes. Input material: peripheral blood mononuclear cells (PBMCs).

CDR3 amino acids: CASSLEGPKTQYF. DNA of the CDR3: TGTGCCAGCAGTTTGGAGGGTCCCAAGACCCAGTACTTC. The V call is TRBV28, the J call TRBJ2-5; D perhaps matches TRBD2 (6 bases). V shed 3 bases and J shed 6 bases, with 11 bases lying between them. The CDR3 extends over 13 amino acids. In germline, CDR1 is MDHEN, CDR2 SYDVKM.